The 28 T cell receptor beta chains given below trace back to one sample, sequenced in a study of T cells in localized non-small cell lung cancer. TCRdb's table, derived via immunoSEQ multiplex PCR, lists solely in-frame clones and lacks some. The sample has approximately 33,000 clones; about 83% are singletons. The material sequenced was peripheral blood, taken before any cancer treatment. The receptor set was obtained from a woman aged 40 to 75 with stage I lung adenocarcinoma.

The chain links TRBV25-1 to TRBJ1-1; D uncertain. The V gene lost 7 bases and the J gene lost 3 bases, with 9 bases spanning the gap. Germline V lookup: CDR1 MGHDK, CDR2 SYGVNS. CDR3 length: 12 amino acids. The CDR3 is CASNAIDTEAFF. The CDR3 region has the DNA TGTGCCAGCAATGCCATAGACACTGAAGCTTTCTTT.

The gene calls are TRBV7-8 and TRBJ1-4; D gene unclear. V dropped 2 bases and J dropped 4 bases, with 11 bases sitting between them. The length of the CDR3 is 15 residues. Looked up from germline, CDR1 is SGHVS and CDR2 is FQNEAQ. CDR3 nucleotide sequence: TGTGCCAGCAGCTTAAGCGCGCAGATTAATGAAAAACTGTTTTTT. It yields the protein CASSLSAQINEKLFF. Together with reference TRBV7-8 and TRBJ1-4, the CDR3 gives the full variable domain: GAGVSQSPRYKVAKRGQDVALRCDPISGHVSLFWYQQALGQGPEFLTYFQNEAQLDKSGLPSDRFFAERPEGSVSTLKIQRTQQEDSAVYLCASSLSAQINEKLFFGSGTQLSVL.

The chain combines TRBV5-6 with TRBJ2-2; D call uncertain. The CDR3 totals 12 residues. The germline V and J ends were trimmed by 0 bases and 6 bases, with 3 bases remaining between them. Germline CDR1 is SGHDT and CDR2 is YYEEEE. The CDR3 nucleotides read TGTGCCAGCAGCTTGGTGCCCGGGGAGCTGTTTTTT. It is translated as CASSLVPGELFF.

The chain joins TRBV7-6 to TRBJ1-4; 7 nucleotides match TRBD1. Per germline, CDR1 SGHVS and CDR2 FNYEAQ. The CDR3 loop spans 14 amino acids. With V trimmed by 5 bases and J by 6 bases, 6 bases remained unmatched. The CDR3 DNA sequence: TGTGCCAGCAGCGTAGGGGGCTCTGATGAAAAACTGTTTTTT. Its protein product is CASSVGGSDEKLFF.

CDR3 nucleotide sequence: TGTGCCAGCTCAACCGGGGGGGCCCTTTCACCCCTCCACTTT. Amino acids: CASSTGGALSPLHF. The chain couples TRBV18 to TRBJ1-6, with D maybe TRBD1 (6 bases). This CDR3 spans 14 amino acids. Trimming left V 5 bases short and J 9 bases short, with 14 bases between. The germline V gene encodes CDR1 KGHSH and CDR2 LQKENI.

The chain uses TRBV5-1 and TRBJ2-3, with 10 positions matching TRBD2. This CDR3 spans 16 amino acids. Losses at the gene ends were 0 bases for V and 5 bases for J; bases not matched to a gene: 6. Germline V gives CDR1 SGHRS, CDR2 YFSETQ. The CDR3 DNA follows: TGCGCCAGCAGCTTGGGAGCGGGGGGGCCGGGAGATACGCAGTATTTT. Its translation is CASSLGAGGPGDTQYF.

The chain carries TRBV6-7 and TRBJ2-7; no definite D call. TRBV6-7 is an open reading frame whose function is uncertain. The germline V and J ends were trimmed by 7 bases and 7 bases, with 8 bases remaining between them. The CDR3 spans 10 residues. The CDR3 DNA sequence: TGTGCCAGCACCCAACCAGAGCAGTACTTC. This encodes CASTQPEQYF.

CDR3: CASSYSASNTIYF. The CDR3 bases are TGTGCCAGCAGTTACTCCGCGTCAAACACCATATATTTT. The chain has TRBV6-5 and TRBJ1-3; D is unresolved. Germline values: CDR1 MNHEY, CDR2 SVGAGI. The CDR3 spans 13 residues. Trimming took off 0 bases at V and 6 bases at J, with 6 bases between the two ends.

CDR3 bases: TGTGCCAGTAGTACCAATAGAGTAGCCCAAGAGACCCAGTACTTC. It encodes CASSTNRVAQETQYF. This chain links TRBV19 with TRBJ2-5, with D hard to call. CDR1 LNHDA and CDR2 SQIVND come from the germline V gene (reference sequence). Trimming removed 4 bases from V and 1 base from J, with 13 bases in between. There are 15 residues in the CDR3.

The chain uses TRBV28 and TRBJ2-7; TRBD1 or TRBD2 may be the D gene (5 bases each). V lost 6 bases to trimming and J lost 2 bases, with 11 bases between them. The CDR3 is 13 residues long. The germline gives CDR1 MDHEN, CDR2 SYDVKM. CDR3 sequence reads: CASSRDHPYEQYF. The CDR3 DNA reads TGTGCCAGCAGCCGGGACCACCCCTACGAGCAGTACTTC. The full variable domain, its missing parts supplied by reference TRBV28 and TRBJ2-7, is DVKVTQSSRYLVKRTGEKVFLECVQDMDHENMFWYRQDPGLGLRLIYFSYDVKMKEKGDIPEGYSVSREKKERFSLILESASTNQTSMYLCASSRDHPYEQYFGPGTRLTVT.

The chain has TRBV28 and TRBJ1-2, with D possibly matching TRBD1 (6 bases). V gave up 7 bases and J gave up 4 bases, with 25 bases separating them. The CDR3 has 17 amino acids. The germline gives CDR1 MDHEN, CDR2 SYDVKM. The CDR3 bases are TGTGCCAGCACCCACGCTGGGTCGTCCGGGGGCGTCTATGGCTACACCTTC. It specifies CASTHAGSSGGVYGYTF.

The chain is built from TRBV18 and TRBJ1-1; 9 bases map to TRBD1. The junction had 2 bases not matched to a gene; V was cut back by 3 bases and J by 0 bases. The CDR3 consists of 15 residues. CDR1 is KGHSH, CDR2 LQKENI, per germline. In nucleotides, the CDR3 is TGTGCCAGCTCACCCCGGGACAGGGTGAACACTGAAGCTTTCTTT. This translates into CASSPRDRVNTEAFF.

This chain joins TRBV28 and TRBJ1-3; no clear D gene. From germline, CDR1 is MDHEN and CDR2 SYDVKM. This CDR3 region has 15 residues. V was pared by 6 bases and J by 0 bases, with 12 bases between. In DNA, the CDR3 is TGTGCCAGCAGCTTCTGGTTCGGCTCTGGAAACACCATATATTTT. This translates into CASSFWFGSGNTIYF. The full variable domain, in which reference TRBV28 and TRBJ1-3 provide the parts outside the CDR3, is DVKVTQSSRYLVKRTGEKVFLECVQDMDHENMFWYRQDPGLGLRLIYFSYDVKMKEKGDIPEGYSVSREKKERFSLILESASTNQTSMYLCASSFWFGSGNTIYFGEGSWLTVV.

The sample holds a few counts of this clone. The CDR3, as DNA: TGTGCCAGCGGAAGACTAGTCGGTGAGCAGTTCTTC. It is translated as CASGRLVGEQFF. The V and J genes are TRBV6-5 and TRBJ2-1; the D gene is possibly TRBD2 (6 bases). Germline V gives CDR1 MNHEY, CDR2 SVGAGI. Trimming pared 8 bases from V and 9 bases from J, leaving 14 bases between. CDR3 length: 12 residues.

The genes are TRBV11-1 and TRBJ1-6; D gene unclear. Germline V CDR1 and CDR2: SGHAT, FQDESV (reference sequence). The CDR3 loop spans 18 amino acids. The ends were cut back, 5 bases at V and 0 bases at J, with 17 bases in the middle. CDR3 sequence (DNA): TGTGCCAGCAGCCCCCTCCGGAGGGCCAGCTCCTATAATTCACCCCTCCACTTT. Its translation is CASSPLRRASSYNSPLHF.

The CDR3 region has the DNA TGTGCCAGCAGCTTAGGGACTAGCACAGATACGCAGTATTTT. As protein: CASSLGTSTDTQYF. The chain is built from TRBV11-3 and TRBJ2-3; D is possibly TRBD2 (5 bases). V lost 1 base and J lost 0, with 5 bases in between. The CDR3 has 14 residues. CDR1 is SGHNT, CDR2 YENEEA, per germline. Together with reference TRBV11-3 and TRBJ2-3, the CDR3 gives the full variable domain: EAGVVQSPRYKIIEKKQPVAFWCNPISGHNTLYWYLQNLGQGPELLIRYENEEAVDDSQLPKDRFSAERLKGVDSTLKIQPAELGDSAVYLCASSLGTSTDTQYFGPGTRLTVL.

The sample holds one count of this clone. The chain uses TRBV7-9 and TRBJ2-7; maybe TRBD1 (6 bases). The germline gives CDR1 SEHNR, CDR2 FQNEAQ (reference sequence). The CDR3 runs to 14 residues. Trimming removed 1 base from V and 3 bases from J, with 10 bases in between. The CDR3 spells CASSLGQVNYEQYF. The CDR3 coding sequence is TGTGCCAGCAGCTTAGGACAGGTCAACTACGAGCAGTACTTC.

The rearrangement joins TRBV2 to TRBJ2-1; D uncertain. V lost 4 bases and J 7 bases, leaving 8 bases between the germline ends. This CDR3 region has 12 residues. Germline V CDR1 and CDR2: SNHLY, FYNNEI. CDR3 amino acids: CASSVLRNEQFF. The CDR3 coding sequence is TGTGCCAGCAGTGTTTTGAGGAATGAGCAGTTCTTC.

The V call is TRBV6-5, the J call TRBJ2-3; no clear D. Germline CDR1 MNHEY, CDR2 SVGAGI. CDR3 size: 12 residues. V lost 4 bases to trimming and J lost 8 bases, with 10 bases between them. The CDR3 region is CASSSHLGTQYF. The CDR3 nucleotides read TGTGCCAGCAGTTCCCATTTGGGTACGCAGTATTTT.

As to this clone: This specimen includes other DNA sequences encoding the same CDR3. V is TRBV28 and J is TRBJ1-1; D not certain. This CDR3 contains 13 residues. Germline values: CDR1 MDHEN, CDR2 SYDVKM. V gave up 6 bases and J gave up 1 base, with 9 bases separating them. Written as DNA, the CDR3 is TGTGCCAGCAGCTTCAAGGAGAACACTGAAGCTTTCTTT. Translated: CASSFKENTEAFF.

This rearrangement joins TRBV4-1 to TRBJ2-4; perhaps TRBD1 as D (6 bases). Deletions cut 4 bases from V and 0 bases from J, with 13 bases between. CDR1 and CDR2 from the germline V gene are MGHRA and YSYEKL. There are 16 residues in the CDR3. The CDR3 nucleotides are TGCGCCAGCAGCCGAGAAACAGGGATAGCCAAAAACATTCAGTACTTC. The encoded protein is CASSRETGIAKNIQYF.

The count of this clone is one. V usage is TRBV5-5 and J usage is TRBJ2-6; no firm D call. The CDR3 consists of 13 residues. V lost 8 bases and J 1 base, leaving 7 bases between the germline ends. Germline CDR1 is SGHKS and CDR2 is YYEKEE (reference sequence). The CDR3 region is CASGESGANVLTF. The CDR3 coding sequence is TGTGCCAGTGGAGAGTCTGGGGCCAACGTCCTGACTTTC.

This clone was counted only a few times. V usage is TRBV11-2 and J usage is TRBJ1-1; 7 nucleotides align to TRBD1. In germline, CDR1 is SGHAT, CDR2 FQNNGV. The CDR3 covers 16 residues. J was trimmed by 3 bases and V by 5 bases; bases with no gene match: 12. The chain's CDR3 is CASSLRGDSSYTEAFF. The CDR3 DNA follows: TGTGCCAGCAGCCTTAGGGGGGACAGCTCTTACACTGAAGCTTTCTTT.

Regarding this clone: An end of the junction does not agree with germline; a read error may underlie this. This chain's CDR3 is CASSPTSGGPRGF. CDR3 nucleotides: TGTGCCAGCAGCCCCACTAGCGGGGGCCCGCGGGGGTTC. The chain recombines TRBV7-2 with TRBJ2-4; 11 bases match TRBD2. The CDR3 totals 13 residues. CDR1 and CDR2 (germline): SGHTA, FQGNSA.

As DNA, the CDR3 is TGTGCCATCAGTGAGACAGGAGGGGGCGTACGGGCGCCGTACTTC. Protein product: CAISETGGGVRAPYF. The chain employs TRBV10-3 and TRBJ2-7, with D perhaps TRBD1 (7 bases). The V gene lost 2 bases and the J gene lost 12 bases, with 23 bases spanning the gap. CDR3 length: 15 amino acids. CDR1 and CDR2 (germline): ENHRY, SYGVKD.

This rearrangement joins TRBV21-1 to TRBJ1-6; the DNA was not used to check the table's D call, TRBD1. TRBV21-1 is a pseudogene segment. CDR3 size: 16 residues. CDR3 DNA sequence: TGTGCCAGCAGCGATCCCGGGACAGGGCGAAATTCACCCCTCCACTTT. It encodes CASSDPGTGRNSPLHF.

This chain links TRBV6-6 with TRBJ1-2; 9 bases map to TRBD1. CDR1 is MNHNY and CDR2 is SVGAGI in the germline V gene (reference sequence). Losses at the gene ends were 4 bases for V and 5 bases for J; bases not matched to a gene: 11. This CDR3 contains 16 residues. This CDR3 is CASSWGSGTGSYGYTF. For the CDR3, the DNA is TGTGCCAGCAGTTGGGGGTCCGGGACAGGGTCGTATGGCTACACCTTC.

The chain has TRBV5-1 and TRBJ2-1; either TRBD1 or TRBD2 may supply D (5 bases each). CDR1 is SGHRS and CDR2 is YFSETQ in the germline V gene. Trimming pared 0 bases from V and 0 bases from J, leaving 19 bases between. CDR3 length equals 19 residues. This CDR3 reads CASSLGGRLLTSSYNEQFF. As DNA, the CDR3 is TGCGCCAGCAGCTTGGGGGGGAGACTCCTGACGAGCTCCTACAATGAGCAGTTCTTC. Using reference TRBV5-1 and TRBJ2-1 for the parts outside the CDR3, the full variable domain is KAGVTQTPRYLIKTRGQQVTLSCSPISGHRSVSWYQQTPGQGLQFLFEYFSETQRNKGNFPGRFSGRQFSNSRSEMNVSTLELGDSALYLCASSLGGRLLTSSYNEQFFGPGTRLTVL.